This T cell receptor (beta chain) was identified in a study of blood T cell repertoires in COVID-19. Overall study: The samples span acute and convalescent COVID-19 from the United States, Italy and Spain. Sources were T cells, B-cell-depleted T cells, or PBMCs; the material itself was cDNA or gDNA.

This CDR3 is built from 11 residues. Authors' analysis steps: Amplified reference gene primers provided the basis for estimating nucleated cell counts. Generated by immunoSEQ multiplex PCR, the TCRdb table keeps only in-frame clones and is missing some. D and trimming come from the DNA, and the V and J calls and clone size come from that table. The table includes 150,000 to 200,000 clones, 89% detected once. This clone was found many times. The chain is built from TRBV21-1 and TRBJ1-1. TRBV21-1 is termed a pseudogene. The sample comprised peripheral blood. The receptor was isolated from a man younger than 35 who had recovered from COVID-19. The CDR3 DNA reads TGTGCCAGCAGTCTTATTAGTGAAGCTTTCTTT. Amino acid sequence: CASSLISEAFF.